This T cell receptor (beta chain) was captured in a study of blood T cell repertoires in COVID-19. Assay used: immunoSEQ multiplex PCR; TCRdb lists only in-frame clones, some missing. The profile covers around 250,000 clones, with 70% to 90% appearing a single time and about 1.9% taken by the ten largest. Germline V gene sequence: CDR1 SGHAT, CDR2 FQNNGV. Unmatched junction bases numbered 6, after V lost 2 bases and J lost 4 bases. CDR3 length: 17 amino acids. Material for sequencing was PBMCs or T cells enriched from blood (not recorded which). V and J are TRBV11-2 and TRBJ2-3, with 13 positions matching TRBD2. The sequence was obtained from a woman in her fifties or sixties who had recovered from COVID-19. This CDR3 reads CASSLRGLAGMSDTQYF. The DNA of the CDR3 is TGTGCCAGCAGCTTACGGGGACTAGCGGGAATGTCAGATACGCAGTATTTT.